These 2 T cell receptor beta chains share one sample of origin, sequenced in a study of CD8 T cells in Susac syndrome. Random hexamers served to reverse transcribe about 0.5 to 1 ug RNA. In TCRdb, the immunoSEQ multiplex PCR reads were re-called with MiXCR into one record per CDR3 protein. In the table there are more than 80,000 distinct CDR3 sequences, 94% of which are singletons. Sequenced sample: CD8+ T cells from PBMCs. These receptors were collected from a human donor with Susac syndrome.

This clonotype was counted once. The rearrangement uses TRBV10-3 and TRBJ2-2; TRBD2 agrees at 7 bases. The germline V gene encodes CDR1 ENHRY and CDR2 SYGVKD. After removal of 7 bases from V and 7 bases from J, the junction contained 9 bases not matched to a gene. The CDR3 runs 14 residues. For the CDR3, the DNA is TGTGCCATCACCGGGGAGGGAACGAACGGGGAGCTGTTTTTT. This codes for CAITGEGTNGELFF.

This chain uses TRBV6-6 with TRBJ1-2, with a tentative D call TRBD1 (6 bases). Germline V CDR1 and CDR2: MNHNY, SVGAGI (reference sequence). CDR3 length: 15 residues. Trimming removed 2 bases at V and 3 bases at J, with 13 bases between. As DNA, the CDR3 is TGTGCCAGCAGTTACGTTGCCAGGGGAGACTATGGCTACACCTTC. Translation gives CASSYVARGDYGYTF.